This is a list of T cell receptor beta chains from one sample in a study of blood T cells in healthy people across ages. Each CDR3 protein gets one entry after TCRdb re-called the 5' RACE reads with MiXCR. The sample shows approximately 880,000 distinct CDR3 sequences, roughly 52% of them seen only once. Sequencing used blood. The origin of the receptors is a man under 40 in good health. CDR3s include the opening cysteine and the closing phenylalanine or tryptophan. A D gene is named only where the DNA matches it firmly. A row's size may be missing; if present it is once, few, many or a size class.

cdr3_aa: CASGRDTEAFF
cdr3_nt: TGTGCCAGCGGGCGGGACACTGAAGCTTTCTTT
v_call: TRBV12-3/TRBV12-4
clone_size: many
j_call: TRBJ1-1
d_call: .

cdr3_aa: CASSQRIPGATDTQYF
cdr3_nt: TGTGCCAGCAGCCAGCGAATCCCGGGGGCCACAGATACGCAGTATTTT
v_call: TRBV3-1
clone_size: few
j_call: TRBJ2-3
d_call: .

cdr3_aa: CASSQDPLAGANNEQFF
cdr3_nt: TGCGCCAGCAGCCAAGATCCCCTAGCGGGGGCAAACAATGAGCAGTTCTTC
v_call: TRBV4-1
clone_size: few
j_call: TRBJ2-1
d_call: TRBD2

cdr3_aa: CASSEAGSPKETQYF
cdr3_nt: TGTGCCAGCTCCGAAGCGGGGTCCCCGAAAGAGACCCAGTACTTC
v_call: TRBV25-1
clone_size: few
j_call: TRBJ2-5
d_call: TRBD2

cdr3_aa: CASSGTLGYGYTF
cdr3_nt: TGTGCCAGCAGTGGAACATTGGGCTATGGCTACACCTTC
v_call: TRBV12-3/TRBV12-4
clone_size: .
j_call: TRBJ1-2
d_call: .

cdr3_aa: CASSLEASDHEQYF
cdr3_nt: TGTGCTAGCAGCCTAGAGGCTAGCGACCACGAGCAGTACTTC
v_call: TRBV7-7
clone_size: few
j_call: TRBJ2-7
d_call: .

cdr3_aa: CASRPPRSKEKLFF
cdr3_nt: TGTGCCAGCAGACCCCCGAGGAGTAAGGAAAAACTGTTTTTT
v_call: TRBV28
clone_size: .
j_call: TRBJ1-4
d_call: .

cdr3_aa: CASSQEPDSYEQYF
cdr3_nt: TGTGCCAGCAGCCAAGAGCCTGACTCCTACGAGCAGTACTTC
v_call: TRBV3-1
clone_size: .
j_call: TRBJ2-7
d_call: .

cdr3_aa: CAGSPERTVDTEAFF
cdr3_nt: TGTGCCGGCAGTCCAGAGCGGACCGTTGACACTGAGGCTTTCTTT
v_call: TRBV27
clone_size: .
j_call: TRBJ1-1
d_call: .

cdr3_aa: CASSLAESNYGYTF
cdr3_nt: TGTGCCAGCAGCTTGGCAGAATCTAACTATGGCTACACCTTC
v_call: TRBV7-9
clone_size: once
j_call: TRBJ1-2
d_call: .

cdr3_aa: CAISDQDGGHTF
cdr3_nt: TGTGCCATCAGTGACCAAGATGGAGGCCACACCTTC
v_call: TRBV10-3
clone_size: once
j_call: TRBJ1-2
d_call: .

cdr3_aa: CASSPFSNQPQHF
cdr3_nt: TGTGCCAGCAGCCCGTTCAGCAATCAGCCCCAGCATTTT
v_call: TRBV7-2
clone_size: few
j_call: TRBJ1-5
d_call: .

cdr3_aa: CASSTSDRGNQPQHF
cdr3_nt: TGTGCCAGCAGCACGTCGGACAGGGGCAATCAGCCCCAGCATTTT
v_call: TRBV21-1
clone_size: .
j_call: TRBJ1-5
d_call: .

cdr3_aa: CASSSHPYEQYF
cdr3_nt: TGTGCCAGCAGCTCCCACCCCTACGAGCAGTACTTC
v_call: TRBV12-3/TRBV12-4
clone_size: .
j_call: TRBJ2-7
d_call: .

cdr3_aa: CASRQSDYGYTF
cdr3_nt: TGTGCCAGCCGGCAGAGTGACTATGGCTACACCTTC
v_call: TRBV6-1
clone_size: .
j_call: TRBJ1-2
d_call: .

cdr3_aa: CARNLGAVRNIQYF
cdr3_nt: TGCGCCAGAAACTTGGGGGCAGTGAGAAACATTCAGTACTTC
v_call: TRBV4-1
clone_size: .
j_call: TRBJ2-4
d_call: .

cdr3_aa: CATGTEGNQPQHF
cdr3_nt: TGTGCGACGGGGACAGAGGGCAATCAGCCCCAGCATTTT
v_call: TRBV2
clone_size: .
j_call: TRBJ1-5
d_call: TRBD1

cdr3_aa: CASRTGMHEQYF
cdr3_nt: TGTGCCAGCAGGACAGGGATGCACGAGCAGTACTTC
v_call: TRBV6-1
clone_size: few
j_call: TRBJ2-7
d_call: TRBD1

cdr3_aa: CASSRTGGRNSPLHF
cdr3_nt: TGTGCCAGCAGTAGGACAGGGGGCCGGAATTCACCCCTCCACTTT
v_call: TRBV6-2/TRBV6-3
clone_size: .
j_call: TRBJ1-6
d_call: TRBD1

cdr3_aa: CAISEAGPGGDGYTF
cdr3_nt: TGTGCCATCAGTGAGGCGGGCCCTGGGGGAGATGGCTACACCTTC
v_call: TRBV10-3
clone_size: .
j_call: TRBJ1-2
d_call: .

cdr3_aa: CASSYTDRSATEAFF
cdr3_nt: TGTGCCAGCAGTTATACGGACAGGTCTGCCACTGAAGCTTTCTTT
v_call: TRBV6-5
clone_size: .
j_call: TRBJ1-1
d_call: TRBD1

cdr3_aa: CATSRGTGPSEPQHF
cdr3_nt: TGTGCCACCAGCAGAGGAACAGGACCTAGTGAGCCCCAGCATTTT
v_call: TRBV15
clone_size: few
j_call: TRBJ1-5
d_call: .

cdr3_aa: CASSLVNQETQYF
cdr3_nt: TGTGCCAGCAGCTTAGTCAACCAAGAGACCCAGTACTTC
v_call: TRBV7-9
clone_size: many
j_call: TRBJ2-5
d_call: .

cdr3_aa: CATSDVGQGGETQYF
cdr3_nt: TGTGCCACCAGTGATGTCGGACAGGGGGGAGAGACCCAGTACTTC
v_call: TRBV24-1
clone_size: .
j_call: TRBJ2-5
d_call: TRBD1

cdr3_aa: CASSQGLAGISSTDTQYF
cdr3_nt: TGCGCCAGCAGCCAGGGACTAGCGGGGATCTCTAGCACAGATACGCAGTATTTT
v_call: TRBV4-1
clone_size: few
j_call: TRBJ2-3
d_call: TRBD2

cdr3_aa: CASSDERGTYEQYF
cdr3_nt: TGCGCCAGCAGTGATGAACGGGGGACCTACGAGCAGTACTTC
v_call: TRBV10-2
clone_size: .
j_call: TRBJ2-7
d_call: .

cdr3_aa: CSASWTLNTEAFF
cdr3_nt: TGCAGTGCTAGTTGGACACTGAACACTGAAGCTTTCTTT
v_call: TRBV20-1
clone_size: .
j_call: TRBJ1-1
d_call: .

cdr3_aa: CASSATLAGGEQFF
cdr3_nt: TGTGCCAGCAGTGCCACACTAGCGGGGGGCGAGCAGTTCTTC
v_call: TRBV2
clone_size: .
j_call: TRBJ2-1
d_call: TRBD2

cdr3_aa: CASSQDGGQNTDTQYF
cdr3_nt: TGTGCCAGCAGTCAAGACGGGGGACAGAACACAGATACGCAGTATTTT
v_call: TRBV7-9
clone_size: .
j_call: TRBJ2-3
d_call: .

cdr3_aa: CSASQLAGTTDTRYF
cdr3_nt: TGCAGTGCTAGCCAACTAGCGGGGACCACAGATACGCGGTATTTT
v_call: TRBV20-1
clone_size: .
j_call: TRBJ2-3
d_call: TRBD2

cdr3_aa: CASSLAGQGRAKNIQYF
cdr3_nt: TGTGCCAGCAGCTTAGCGGGCCAGGGGAGAGCCAAAAACATTCAGTACTTC
v_call: TRBV7-2
clone_size: many
j_call: TRBJ2-4
d_call: .

cdr3_aa: CASSGLRGSNQPQHF
cdr3_nt: TGTGCCAGCAGTGGCCTAAGGGGAAGCAATCAGCCCCAGCATTTT
v_call: TRBV6-1
clone_size: few
j_call: TRBJ1-5
d_call: .

cdr3_aa: CSVGRGNDNEQFF
cdr3_nt: TGCAGCGTTGGTCGCGGGAATGATAATGAGCAGTTCTTC
v_call: TRBV29-1
clone_size: .
j_call: TRBJ2-1
d_call: .

cdr3_aa: CASSLGHRRNNYGYTF
cdr3_nt: TGTGCCAGCAGCTTAGGCCACAGACGAAATAACTATGGCTACACCTTC
v_call: TRBV7-2
clone_size: .
j_call: TRBJ1-2
d_call: .

cdr3_aa: CASSLLSGGLYNEQFF
cdr3_nt: TGTGCCAGCTCACTACTTAGCGGGGGCCTTTACAATGAGCAGTTCTTC
v_call: TRBV18
clone_size: .
j_call: TRBJ2-1
d_call: TRBD2

cdr3_aa: CASSRQGCLIADTQYF
cdr3_nt: TGTGCCAGCAGTCGACAGGGCTGCCTTATTGCAGATACGCAGTATTTT
v_call: TRBV12-3/TRBV12-4
clone_size: once
j_call: TRBJ2-3
d_call: TRBD1

cdr3_aa: CASSERSHTLLISTDTRYF
cdr3_nt: TGTGCCAGCAGTGAGAGGTCCCACACACTACTAATTAGCACAGATACGCGGTATTTT
v_call: TRBV2
clone_size: .
j_call: TRBJ2-3
d_call: .

cdr3_aa: CASSLDRVPYEQYF
cdr3_nt: TGTGCCAGCAGTCTCGACAGGGTACCCTACGAGCAGTACTTC
v_call: TRBV28
clone_size: .
j_call: TRBJ2-7
d_call: TRBD1

cdr3_aa: CASSKGGTSSYNGQFF
cdr3_nt: TGCGCCAGCAGCAAGGGTGGTACTAGCTCCTACAATGGGCAGTTCTTC
v_call: TRBV5-1
clone_size: .
j_call: TRBJ2-1
d_call: .